Below are 15 T cell receptor beta chains sequenced from a single sample in a study of glioma-infiltrating T cells. Using RNA template, CDR3s of TCR alpha and beta were amplified with iRepertoire arm-PCR. TCRdb processed the multiplex PCR reads anew with MiXCR; each CDR3 protein has one entry. The table includes 300,000 to 450,000 distinct CDR3 sequences, about two fifths detected once. Sequenced input: glioma tissue, nonneoplastic brain tissue, or PBMCs (not recorded which). The origin of the receptors is a human donor with low-grade glioma or glioblastoma, undergoing nonglioma brain surgery, or in good health (not recorded which).

This clonotype was detected many times. V usage is TRBV7-2 and J usage is TRBJ2-2; perhaps TRBD2 as D (6 bases). V was clipped by 0 bases and J by 7 bases, with 15 bases between them. The CDR3 loop spans 16 amino acids. Germline CDR1 and CDR2: SGHTA and FQGNSA. The CDR3 DNA reads TGTGCCAGCAGCTTAGCGTTGGGACTCCCCATCGGGGAGCTGTTTTTT. Encoded protein: CASSLALGLPIGELFF.

The table lists this clonotype with many counts. The chain combines TRBV27 with TRBJ2-1; D is possibly TRBD1 (6 bases). Germline CDR1 is MNHEY and CDR2 is SMNVEV (reference sequence). This CDR3 comprises 15 residues. The V end lost 2 bases, the J end lost 0 bases, and 8 bases lay between the germline ends. CDR3 coding DNA: TGTGCCAGCAGTTTACGGGACATCTCCTACAATGAGCAGTTCTTC. It yields the protein CASSLRDISYNEQFF.

The chain has TRBV5-1 and TRBJ2-6; tentative D call: TRBD2 (6 bases). This CDR3 contains 18 residues. CDR1 is SGHRS and CDR2 is YFSETQ in the germline V gene. V was cut by 0 bases and J by 2 bases, with 15 bases left in between. Written as DNA, the CDR3 is TGCGCCAGCAGCTTGGACTGGACGGGGGTGGCTGGGGCCAACGTCCTGACTTTC. This sequence encodes CASSLDWTGVAGANVLTF.

As to this clonotype: This may be a read error, as it is one base from a much larger clone. The genes are TRBV20-1 and TRBJ2-3; 7 nucleotides align to TRBD1. CDR1 and CDR2 (germline): DFQATT, SNEGSKA (reference sequence). There are 15 residues in the CDR3. CDR3 in amino acids: CSARRGPYETDAQYF. As DNA, the CDR3 is TGCAGTGCTAGGAGGGGGCCTTACGAGACAGATGCGCAGTATTTT.

This clonotype is a singleton in its sample. The genes are TRBV9 and TRBJ2-3, with no clear D. This CDR3 spans 14 amino acids. V dropped 1 base and J dropped 5 bases, with 11 bases sitting between them. Germline-derived CDR1 and CDR2 are SGDLS and YYNGEE. The DNA of the CDR3 is TGTGCCAGCAGCGTATCTATAGGAGAAGATACGCAGTATTTT. Protein: CASSVSIGEDTQYF.

The chain uses TRBV24-1 and TRBJ2-2; no firm D call. The CDR3 has 14 amino acids. In germline, CDR1 is KGHDR, CDR2 SFDVKD. Trimming took 2 bases from V and 3 from J, leaving 6 bases between them. The CDR3 nucleotides are TGTGCCACCAGTGATTGGTCGGACACCGGGGAGCTGTTTTTT. Encoded protein: CATSDWSDTGELFF.

This clonotype came up a few times. The rearrangement links TRBV7-2 to TRBJ2-5; D gene unclear. CDR1 and CDR2 (germline): SGHTA, FQGNSA. This CDR3 region has 16 residues. Trimming left V 2 bases short and J 2 bases short, with 15 bases between. Written as DNA, the CDR3 is TGTGCCAGCAGCTTATCAGTAACCGAAGGACAAGAGACCCAGTACTTC. This sequence encodes CASSLSVTEGQETQYF.

The gene calls are TRBV2 and TRBJ1-5; 8 nucleotides agree with TRBD1. This CDR3 contains 15 residues. Trimming at V came to 6 bases and at J to 0 bases, leaving 4 bases not matched to a gene. Germline V gene sequence: CDR1 SNHLY, CDR2 FYNNEI. Here the CDR3 reads CASRDRGLSNQPQHF. The CDR3 coding sequence is TGTGCCAGCAGAGACAGGGGACTTAGCAATCAGCCCCAGCATTTT. The complete variable domain, with remaining parts taken from reference TRBV2 and TRBJ1-5, reads EPEVTQTPSHQVTQMGQEVILRCVPISNHLYFYWYRQILGQKVEFLVSFYNNEISEKSEIFDDQFSVERPDGSNFTLKIRSTKLEDSAMYFCASRDRGLSNQPQHFGDGTRLSIL.

The genes are TRBV25-1 and TRBJ1-2, with 7 bases matching TRBD1. Unmatched junction bases numbered 9, after V lost 3 bases and J lost 8 bases. The germline V gene has CDR1 MGHDK and CDR2 SYGVNS. This CDR3 is 14 amino acids long. This CDR3 is CASSDQTGVEGYTF. CDR3 coding DNA: TGTGCCAGCAGTGACCAAACAGGGGTCGAGGGCTACACCTTC.

Remarks on this clonotype: Being one base from a much bigger clone, this may be a read error. V is TRBV27 and J is TRBJ1-6; D remains unclear. Germline V gives CDR1 MNHEY, CDR2 SMNVEV (reference sequence). The CDR3 has 14 amino acids. The CDR3: CAISLGPSNSPLHF. As DNA, the CDR3 is TGTGCCATCAGTCTTGGACCCAGCAATTCACCCCTCCACTTT.

Comments on this clonotype: One base away lies a much larger clone, so this may be a sequencing read error. The chain is built from TRBV7-9 and TRBJ1-1; D call uncertain. CDR1 SEHNR and CDR2 FQNEAQ come from the germline V gene (reference sequence). Trimming left V 4 bases short and J 0 bases short, with 9 bases between. This CDR3 has 14 residues. The CDR3 DNA follows: TGTGCCAGCAGCTATATACTCATGAACACTGAAGCTTTCTTT. Protein product: CASSYILMNTEAFF.

At least ten counts were recorded for this clonotype. The chain is built from TRBV7-2 and TRBJ1-5; D remains unclear. The germline V gene encodes CDR1 SGHTA and CDR2 FQGNSA. There are 13 residues in the CDR3. V was shortened by 3 bases and J by 2 bases, with 5 bases between the two germline ends. The CDR3 DNA sequence: TGTGCCAGCAGCTTCCCTGGCAATCAGCCCCAGCATTTT. It translates to CASSFPGNQPQHF.

The chain combines TRBV4-1 with TRBJ2-1; 10 bases fit TRBD2. The CDR3 runs to 16 residues. V trimming: 1 base; J trimming: 8 bases; junction bases outside the gene matches: 8. CDR1 and CDR2 (germline): MGHRA, YSYEKL. As DNA, the CDR3 is TGCGCCAGCAGCCAAGCCCGGCTAGCGGGAGTGGATGAGCAGTTCTTC. The encoded protein is CASSQARLAGVDEQFF.

This clonotype was picked up many times. J is TRBJ2-5 and V is TRBV7-2; D might be TRBD1 (6 bases). Germline CDR1 is SGHTA and CDR2 is FQGNSA. Trimming stripped 5 bases from V and 5 bases from J, with 15 bases between. The CDR3 is 14 residues long. CDR3 coding DNA: TGTGCCAGCAGCGCCCCCGGGACAAAGGAGACCCAGTACTTC. Residues: CASSAPGTKETQYF.

The rearrangement joins TRBV7-9 to TRBJ1-1; D gene unclear. Germline CDR1 is SEHNR and CDR2 is FQNEAQ (reference sequence). V was cut by 3 bases and J by 7 bases, with 6 bases left in between. CDR3 length: 11 residues. The CDR3 loop is CASSFCLEAFF. DNA for the CDR3: TGTGCCAGCAGCTTCTGTCTTGAAGCTTTCTTT.